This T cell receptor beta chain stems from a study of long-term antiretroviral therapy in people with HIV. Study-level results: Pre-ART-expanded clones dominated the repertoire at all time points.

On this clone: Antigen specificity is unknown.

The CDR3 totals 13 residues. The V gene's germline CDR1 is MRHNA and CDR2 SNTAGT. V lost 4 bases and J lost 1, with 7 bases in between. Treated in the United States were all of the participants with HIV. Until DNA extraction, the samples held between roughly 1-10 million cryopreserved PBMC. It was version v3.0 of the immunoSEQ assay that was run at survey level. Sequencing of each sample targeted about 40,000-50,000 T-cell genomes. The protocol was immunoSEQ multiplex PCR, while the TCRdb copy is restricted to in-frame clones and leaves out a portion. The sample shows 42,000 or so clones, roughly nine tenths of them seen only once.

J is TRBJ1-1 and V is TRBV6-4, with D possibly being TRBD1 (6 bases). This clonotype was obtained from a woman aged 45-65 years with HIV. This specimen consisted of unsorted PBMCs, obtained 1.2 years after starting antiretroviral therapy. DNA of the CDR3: TGTGCCAGCAGTGCGACAGGGAACACTGAAGCTTTCTTT. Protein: CASSATGNTEAFF.